The T cell receptor beta chain described here comes from a study of graft-versus-host responses after intestinal transplantation. Turning to the study itself: Each patient got anti-thymocyte globulin induction, then tacrolimus and steroids for around three years.

In the case of this clone: What it recognizes is unknown.

Repertoires were generated with immunoSEQ multiplex PCR, while TCRdb's copy carries only in-frame clones and drops some. The sample has some 40,000 clones; more than 85% are singletons. Findings and limits, study-wide: There was an association between peak levels of circulating GvH clones and early post-transplant HvG declines.

The V end was cut by 4 bases, the J end by 6 bases, with 8 bases between. The V gene's germline CDR1 is SGHRS and CDR2 YFSETQ. The CDR3 has 12 amino acids. This clonotype was sampled from a human donor who was the organ donor for an intestinal transplant. Specimen: unstimulated CD8+ T cells sorted from spleen or lymph node cells, collected before transplant. The J gene is TRBJ2-1, the V gene TRBV5-1; no definite D call. This CDR3 is CASSPGSNEQFF. In DNA form, the CDR3 reads TGCGCCAGCAGCCCCGGATCCAATGAGCAGTTCTTC.